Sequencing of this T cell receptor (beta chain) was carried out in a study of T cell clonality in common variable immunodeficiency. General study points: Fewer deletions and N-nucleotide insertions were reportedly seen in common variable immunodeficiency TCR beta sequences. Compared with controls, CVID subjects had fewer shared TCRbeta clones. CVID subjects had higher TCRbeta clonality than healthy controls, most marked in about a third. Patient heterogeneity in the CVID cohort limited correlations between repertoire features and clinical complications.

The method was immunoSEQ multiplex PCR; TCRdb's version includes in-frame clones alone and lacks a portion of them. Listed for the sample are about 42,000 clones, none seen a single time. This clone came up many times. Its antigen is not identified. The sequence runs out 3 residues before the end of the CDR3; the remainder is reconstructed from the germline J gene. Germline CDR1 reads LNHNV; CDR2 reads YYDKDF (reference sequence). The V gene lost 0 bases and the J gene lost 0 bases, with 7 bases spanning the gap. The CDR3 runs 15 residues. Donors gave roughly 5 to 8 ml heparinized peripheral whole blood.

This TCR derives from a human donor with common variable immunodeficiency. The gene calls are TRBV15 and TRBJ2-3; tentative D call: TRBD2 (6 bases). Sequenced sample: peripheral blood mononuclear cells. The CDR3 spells CATSRDGGSTDTQYF. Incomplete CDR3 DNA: TGTGCCACCAGCAGAGATGGAGGGAGCACAGATACG.